These 26 T cell receptor beta chains originate from one sample sequenced in a study of cytomegalovirus exposure and HLA in healthy donors. The protocol was immunoSEQ multiplex PCR, while the TCRdb copy is restricted to in-frame clones and leaves out a portion. Here the sample spans tens of thousands of clones, 85% to 95% being singletons. The sample was PBMCs. These receptors were collected from a man younger than 35 in good health and CMV-seronegative.

This clone was seen a single time. The chain joins TRBV9 to TRBJ1-2; tentatively, D is TRBD1 (5 bases). Trimming stripped 4 bases from V and 3 bases from J, with 13 bases between. Looked up from germline, CDR1 is SGDLS and CDR2 is YYNGEE. CDR3 size: 14 residues. The CDR3 DNA reads as TGTGCCAGCAGCCCAGGAGGGGTAGACTATGGCTACACCTTC. This encodes CASSPGGVDYGYTF.

The sample holds a few counts of this clone. J is TRBJ1-2 and V is TRBV7-9; the match to TRBD1 covers 12 bases. J was trimmed by 4 bases and V by 2 bases; bases with no gene match: 14. Germline assignment: CDR1 SEHNR and CDR2 FQNEAQ (reference sequence). The CDR3 covers 19 residues. The CDR3 here is CASSLNIGTGGLGSYGYTF. CDR3 coding DNA: TGTGCCAGCAGCTTAAACATCGGGACAGGGGGCCTTGGGAGCTATGGCTACACCTTC. Filled out from reference TRBV7-9 and TRBJ1-2, the complete variable domain reads DTGVSQNPRHKITKRGQNVTFRCDPISEHNRLYWYRQTLGQGPEFLTYFQNEAQLEKSRLLSDRFSAERPKGSFSTLEIQRTEQGDSAMYLCASSLNIGTGGLGSYGYTFGSGTRLTVV.

This rearrangement joins TRBV28 to TRBJ2-7; D might be TRBD1 (6 bases). Germline V CDR1 and CDR2: MDHEN, SYDVKM. Trimming shortened V by 8 bases and J by 8 bases, and 13 bases separated the two germline ends. This CDR3 is 11 amino acids long. The CDR3 bases are TGTGCCAGCCGGAACAGGGTCAAGCAGTACTTC. It codes for CASRNRVKQYF. Variable domain in full (rest from reference TRBV28 and TRBJ2-7): DVKVTQSSRYLVKRTGEKVFLECVQDMDHENMFWYRQDPGLGLRLIYFSYDVKMKEKGDIPEGYSVSREKKERFSLILESASTNQTSMYLCASRNRVKQYFGPGTRLTVT.

This chain joins TRBV6-5 and TRBJ2-2; 9 bases are shared with TRBD1. CDR1 and CDR2 (germline): MNHEY, SVGAGI. The CDR3 sequence is 15 residues long. J lost 3 bases, V lost 5 bases, and 4 bases had no gene match. The CDR3, as DNA: TGTGCCAGCAGTACGGGACAGGGATACACCGGGGAGCTGTTTTTT. Amino acids: CASSTGQGYTGELFF.

The V and J genes are TRBV5-6 and TRBJ2-2, with TRBD1 identical over 10 bases. V was pared by 0 bases and J by 6 bases, with 11 bases of the junction left unmatched. The CDR3 runs 18 residues. Germline V lookup: CDR1 SGHDT, CDR2 YYEEEE. In DNA form, the CDR3 reads TGTGCCAGCAGCTTGGACCGTCGGACAGGGGGTTGGTCCGGGGAGCTGTTTTTT. Its translation: CASSLDRRTGGWSGELFF.

The table lists this clone with a count of one. This chain joins TRBV11-1 and TRBJ2-3; D is unclear. The CDR3 contains 16 residues. The V gene's germline CDR1 is SGHAT and CDR2 FQDESV (reference sequence). V shed 6 bases and J shed 0 bases, with 16 bases lying between them. Written as DNA, the CDR3 is TGTGCCAGCAGTCCACGCGGAATAGATAGCACAGATACGCAGTATTTT. Translation: CASSPRGIDSTDTQYF.

The rearrangement joins TRBV10-3 to TRBJ2-7; TRBD1 might be the D (6 bases). The CDR3 is 16 amino acids. Germline lookup yields CDR1 ENHRY and CDR2 SYGVKD. Trimming removed 2 bases at V and 0 bases at J, with 14 bases between. In nucleotides, the CDR3 is TGTGCCATCAGTGAGCCTGGGAGCAGGGGCTCCTACGAGCAGTACTTC. Its translation: CAISEPGSRGSYEQYF.

About this clone: Other DNA sequences in this sample translate to the same CDR3. The chain links TRBV27 to TRBJ2-5; D is possibly TRBD2 (6 bases). Germline assignment: CDR1 MNHEY and CDR2 SMNVEV (reference sequence). The CDR3 is made up of 13 amino acids. Trimming removed 3 bases from V and 5 bases from J, with 10 bases in between. This CDR3 is CASSFGGWETQYF. The DNA of the CDR3 is TGTGCCAGCAGTTTTGGGGGGTGGGAGACCCAGTACTTC.

The V gene is TRBV4-2, the J gene TRBJ2-7; tentatively, D is TRBD1 (5 bases). CDR1 is LGHNA and CDR2 is YNFKEQ in the germline V gene. V lost 4 bases and J lost 3, with 19 bases in between. This CDR3 is built from 16 residues. CDR3 sequence: CASSPGHTSPGYEQYF. CDR3 sequence (DNA): TGTGCCAGCAGCCCCGGACACACAAGCCCAGGCTACGAGCAGTACTTC.

The V gene is TRBV5-4, the J gene TRBJ2-6; D is unresolved. The length of the CDR3 is 16 residues. Per germline, CDR1 SGHNT and CDR2 YYREEE (reference sequence). Trimming pared 2 bases from V and 0 bases from J, leaving 9 bases between. CDR3 amino acids: CASSFLRFSGANVLTF. CDR3 in DNA: TGTGCCAGCAGCTTCTTGCGGTTCTCTGGGGCCAACGTCCTGACTTTC.

The chain links TRBV4-3 to TRBJ2-2, with D maybe TRBD2 (5 bases). The V gene lost 0 bases and the J gene lost 5 bases, with 22 bases spanning the gap. This CDR3 has 19 amino acids. The germline CDR1 and CDR2 sequences are LGHNA and YSLEER. This CDR3 is CASSQEGEGSGRVTGELFF. Here the CDR3 DNA reads TGCGCCAGCAGCCAAGAGGGAGAAGGGTCGGGTCGGGTGACCGGGGAGCTGTTTTTT.

This chain connects TRBV5-8 to TRBJ1-2; 8 nucleotides agree with TRBD1. The CDR3 is 13 residues long. Germline trimming cut 5 bases from V and 4 bases from J; bases unmatched to any gene: 4. Looked up from germline, CDR1 is SGHTS and CDR2 is YDEGEE. This chain's CDR3 is CASRGGQGYGYTF. The CDR3 region has the DNA TGTGCCAGCAGGGGTGGACAGGGCTATGGCTACACCTTC.

The chain joins TRBV29-1 to TRBJ1-3; no definite D call. Germline V gene lookup returns CDR1 SQVTM and CDR2 ANQGSEA. V gave up 6 bases and J gave up 0 bases, with 12 bases separating them. The CDR3 extends over 14 amino acids. CDR3 bases: TGCAGCGTCACGGGATCCGGCTCTGGAAACACCATATATTTT. Protein sequence: CSVTGSGSGNTIYF. The variable domain in full, with the rest retrieved from reference TRBV29-1 and TRBJ1-3, is SAVISQKPSRDICQRGTSLTIQCQVDSQVTMMFWYRQQPGQSLTLIATANQGSEATYESGFVIDKFPISRPNLTFSTLTVSNMSPEDSSIYLCSVTGSGSGNTIYFGEGSWLTVV.

V and J are TRBV4-1 and TRBJ1-2, with 7 bases lining up with TRBD1. The CDR3 loop spans 14 amino acids. V lost 2 bases to trimming and J lost 7 bases; unmatched junction nucleotides: 7. Germline V gene data show CDR1 as MGHRA and CDR2 as YSYEKL. The CDR3 sequence: CASSQPTGEAGYTF. The CDR3 DNA is TGCGCCAGCAGCCAACCTACAGGGGAGGCTGGCTACACCTTC.

This clone was picked up one time. The rearrangement links TRBV6-6 to TRBJ1-1; TRBD1 is a possible D gene (5 bases). The V gene's germline CDR1 is MNHNY and CDR2 SVGAGI (reference sequence). The CDR3 has 13 amino acids. Trimming removed 7 bases from V and 4 bases from J, with 13 bases in between. In DNA form, the CDR3 reads TGTGCCAGCACCCCGGACATTCCCACTGAAGCTTTCTTT. Translated: CASTPDIPTEAFF.

This chain uses TRBV5-6 with TRBJ2-2; D is unresolved. Germline V gives CDR1 SGHDT, CDR2 YYEEEE. This CDR3 comprises 14 residues. Deletions cut 7 bases from V and 1 base from J, with 11 bases between. CDR3 in DNA: TGTGCCAGCGTCATACAGAGGAACACCGGGGAGCTGTTTTTT. Protein: CASVIQRNTGELFF. The complete variable domain, with remaining parts taken from reference TRBV5-6 and TRBJ2-2, reads DAGVTQSPTHLIKTRGQQVTLRCSPKSGHDTVSWYQQALGQGPQFIFQYYEEEERQRGNFPDRFSGHQFPNYSSELNVNALLLGDSALYLCASVIQRNTGELFFGEGSRLTVL.

This clone was picked up one time. J is TRBJ2-3 and V is TRBV29-1; 10 bases align to TRBD2. J gave up 2 bases and V 7 bases, and 12 bases lay outside the gene matches. The CDR3 is 16 amino acids. Looked up from germline, CDR1 is SQVTM and CDR2 is ANQGSEA. The CDR3 region is CSADTGTSDDTDTQYF. The CDR3 coding sequence is TGCAGCGCCGATACCGGGACTAGCGACGACACAGATACGCAGTATTTT.

V and J are TRBV28 and TRBJ2-6; no reliable D call. This CDR3 is built from 13 residues. Germline V gene lookup returns CDR1 MDHEN and CDR2 SYDVKM. Trimming took 8 bases from V and 0 from J, leaving 5 bases between them. As DNA, the CDR3 is TGTGCCAGCCTGAGCTCTGGGGCCAACGTCCTGACTTTC. Translation: CASLSSGANVLTF.

CDR3: CASSSGQTYGYTF. As DNA, the CDR3 is TGTGCCAGCAGCTCAGGACAGACCTATGGCTACACCTTC. This rearrangement joins TRBV7-2 to TRBJ1-2, with TRBD1 as a possible D gene (6 bases). This CDR3 has 13 amino acids. CDR1 is SGHTA and CDR2 is FQGNSA in the germline V gene. V was clipped by 4 bases and J by 4 bases, with 10 bases between them. The entire variable domain, with the rest obtained from reference TRBV7-2 and TRBJ1-2, is as follows: GAGVSQSPSNKVTEKGKDVELRCDPISGHTALYWYRQSLGQGLEFLIYFQGNSAPDKSGLPSDRFSAERTGGSVSTLTIQRTQQEDSAVYLCASSSGQTYGYTFGSGTRLTVV.

The sample holds one count of this clone. The chain is built from TRBV9 and TRBJ1-3; D may be TRBD1 (5 bases). V was clipped by 3 bases and J by 0 bases, with 10 bases between them. Looked up from germline, CDR1 is SGDLS and CDR2 is YYNGEE. This CDR3 is built from 15 residues. The CDR3, as DNA: TGTGCCAGCAGCGCCGGGGGGACCTCTGGAAACACCATATATTTT. Protein sequence: CASSAGGTSGNTIYF.

This rearrangement joins TRBV18 to TRBJ2-2; D gene uncertain. This CDR3 is 13 amino acids long. V was clipped by 2 bases and J by 6 bases, with 7 bases between them. Germline loops: CDR1 KGHSH, CDR2 LQKENI. In DNA form, the CDR3 reads TGTGCCAGCTCACCAATGGCAGCCGGGGAGCTGTTTTTT. Translation gives CASSPMAAGELFF. Full variable domain (missing parts from reference TRBV18 and TRBJ2-2): NAGVMQNPRHLVRRRGQEARLRCSPMKGHSHVYWYRQLPEEGLKFMVYLQKENIIDESGMPKERFSAEFPKEGPSILRIQQVVRGDSAAYFCASSPMAAGELFFGEGSRLTVL.

The V gene is TRBV9, the J gene TRBJ2-7; TRBD1 aligns across 10 bases. The CDR3 spans 15 residues. V shed 0 bases and J 3 bases; nucleotides not matched to a gene: 3. Germline V gene sequence: CDR1 SGDLS, CDR2 YYNGEE. In DNA form, the CDR3 reads TGTGCCAGCAGCGTAGGGGACAGGGGATACTACGAGCAGTACTTC. Protein product: CASSVGDRGYYEQYF.

CDR3 nucleotide sequence: TGTGCCAGCCTACAGGGCTATTTTTCACCCCTCCACTTT. Translating gives CASLQGYFSPLHF. J is TRBJ1-6 and V is TRBV2; possibly TRBD1 for D (6 bases). The V gene lost 8 bases and the J gene lost 9 bases, with 14 bases spanning the gap. The CDR3 has 13 amino acids. CDR1 SNHLY and CDR2 FYNNEI come from the germline V gene.

This clone was seen just once. V gene TRBV27 combines with J gene TRBJ2-7, with D unclear. V shed 3 bases and J shed 0 bases, with 6 bases lying between them. The CDR3 extends over 13 amino acids. Germline lookup yields CDR1 MNHEY and CDR2 SMNVEV (reference sequence). The CDR3 nucleotides read TGTGCCAGCAGTTTCGGTACCTCCTACGAGCAGTACTTC. This sequence encodes CASSFGTSYEQYF.

The rearrangement links TRBV18 to TRBJ1-1; D gene uncertain. Germline V gene sequence: CDR1 KGHSH, CDR2 LQKENI. Trimming removed 5 bases from V and 3 bases from J, with 10 bases in between. The CDR3 loop spans 13 amino acids. This CDR3 is CASSYYSDTEAFF. The CDR3 region has the DNA TGTGCCAGCTCATACTACTCGGACACTGAAGCTTTCTTT.

The V call is TRBV30, the J call TRBJ2-7; D possibly corresponds to TRBD1 (5 bases). Between the trimmed V and J ends, which lost 2 bases and 2 bases, there was a span of 10 bases. The CDR3 is 13 amino acids. The V gene's germline CDR1 is GTSNPN and CDR2 SVGIG (reference sequence). CDR3 sequence: CAWSNRFPYEQYF. In DNA, the CDR3 is TGTGCCTGGAGTAACAGGTTCCCCTACGAGCAGTACTTC.